This T cell receptor (beta chain) emerged from a study of CD8 T cells in Susac syndrome (dated by TCRdb to the late 2010s). In the study overall: Repertoire sequencing was used to test whether CD8+ T cell activation and differentiation in Susac syndrome was antigen driven. Results and caveats for the whole study, not just this receptor: The number of individuals in the TCR sequencing and HLA analysis was recognized as being relatively small.

RNA was extracted using the RNeasy kit, and roughly 0.5 to 1 microgram was reverse transcribed with random hexamers. TCR beta CDR3 regions were amplified with the immunoSEQ multiplex PCR assay covering 54 Vbeta and 13 Jbeta segments. PCR amplification bias was corrected using a synthetic template baseline for primer optimization and computational correction. As for how the authors treated the data: Only productive sequences were kept, with reads annotated to V, D and J genes according to IMGT and analyzed in immunoSEQ Analyzer. To calculate clonality, Shannon entropy was normalized by log2 of the number of productive unique sequences and then subtracted from one. Public and private clones were assessed among the 100 most prevalent clones of each patient and control. Clones were defined as Susac-specific when absent from the healthy and MS cohorts, from approximately 1,100 published viral clones and from other ImmuneACCESS disease sequences. TCRdb trimmed public reads at Q25 via fastp, called clones via MiXCR and kept in-frame beta chains. Identical CDR3 proteins give one entry, which carries the most common genes and DNA. It is TCRdb's table, rather than the study itself, that gives the V and J calls and clone size. The sample table records 150,000 to 200,000 distinct CDR3 sequences; 95% of these occur just once. The ten largest make up more than 0.09% of the sample.

With regard to this clonotype: It lacks a known antigen. It has no much larger one-base neighbor in the sample; base qualities were not kept.

The germline V gene encodes CDR1 SGHRS and CDR2 YFSETQ. Its CDR3 holds 14 amino acids, cysteine through phenylalanine. CDR3 DNA is the only sequence kept; it has 42 bases, read in frame from the first base. V and J are truncated by 0 bases and 6 bases respectively, leaving an intervening sequence of 11 bases. Peripheral blood CD8+ and CD4+ T cells from healthy donors, Susac syndrome patients and multiple sclerosis patients were profiled by high-throughput TCR beta sequencing. Multiple sclerosis controls were treatment-naive patients with stable or active relapsing-remitting disease fulfilling revised McDonald criteria. Bulk CD8+ and CD4+ T cells were purified by magnetic negative isolation, whereas CD8+ TEMRA cells were enriched by FACS. Blood was collected in EDTA tubes and processed within 24 hours, with PBMCs isolated through density gradient centrifugation. PBMCs destined for TCR sequencing were cryopreserved in liquid nitrogen and later thawed in a 37 °C water bath. The sorted or isolated CD4+, CD8+ and CD8+ TEMRA cells reached a purity of at least 90%.

The chain couples TRBV5-1 to TRBJ2-3; tentative D gene TRBD2, with 6 bases matching. The sequence was obtained from a human donor with multiple sclerosis. The sequenced material came from CD4+ T cells from PBMCs. For the CDR3, the sequence is CASSLVTRGDTQYF. The DNA sequence reads TGCGCCAGCAGCTTGGTGACCCGGGGGGATACGCAGTATTTT.